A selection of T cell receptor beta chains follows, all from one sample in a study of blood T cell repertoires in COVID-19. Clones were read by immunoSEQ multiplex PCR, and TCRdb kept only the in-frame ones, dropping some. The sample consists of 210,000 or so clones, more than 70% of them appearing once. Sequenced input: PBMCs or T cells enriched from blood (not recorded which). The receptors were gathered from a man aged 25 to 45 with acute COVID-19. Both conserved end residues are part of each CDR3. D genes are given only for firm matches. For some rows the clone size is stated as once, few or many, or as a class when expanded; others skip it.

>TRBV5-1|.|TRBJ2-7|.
CASSFSGTYEQYF
TGCGCCAGCAGCTTTTCAGGGACCTACGAGCAGTACTTC
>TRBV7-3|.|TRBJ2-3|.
CASSERRGAADTQYF
TGTGCCAGCAGCGAAAGACGGGGGGCTGCAGATACGCAGTATTTT
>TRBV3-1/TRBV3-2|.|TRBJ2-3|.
CASSQTTGLTDTQYF
TGTGCCAGCAGCCAAACCACAGGCCTCACAGATACGCAGTATTTT
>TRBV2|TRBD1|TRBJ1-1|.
CASRKTGGDELNTEAFF
TGTGCCAGCAGGAAGACAGGGGGCGATGAGCTGAACACTGAAGCTTTCTTT
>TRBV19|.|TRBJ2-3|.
CASSIGAGGGDTQYF
TGTGCCAGTAGTATAGGGGCCGGGGGAGGAGATACGCAGTATTTT
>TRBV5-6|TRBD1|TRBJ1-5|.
CASSTQGVSNQPQHF
TGTGCCAGCAGCACCCAGGGGGTTAGCAATCAGCCCCAGCATTTT
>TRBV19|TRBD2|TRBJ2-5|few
CASSRLADETQYF
TGTGCCAGTAGTAGACTAGCGGACGAGACCCAGTACTTC
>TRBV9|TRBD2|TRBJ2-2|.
CASSTRLAGLNTGELFF
TGTGCCAGCAGCACCCGACTAGCGGGATTGAACACCGGGGAGCTGTTTTTT
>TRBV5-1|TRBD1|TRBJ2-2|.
CASSPGQGTGELFF
TGCGCCAGCAGCCCGGGACAGGGAACCGGGGAGCTGTTTTTT
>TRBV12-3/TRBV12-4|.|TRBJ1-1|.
CASSAGNTEAFF
TGTGCCAGCAGCGCAGGAAACACTGAAGCTTTCTTT
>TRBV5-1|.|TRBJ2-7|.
CASSLGGAQNEQYF
TGCGCCAGCAGCTTAGGGGGGGCCCAGAACGAGCAGTACTTC
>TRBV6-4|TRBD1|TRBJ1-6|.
CASLDRGGSPLHF
TGTGCCAGCCTTGACAGGGGTGGTTCACCCCTCCACTTT